The clone carrying this TCR beta chain was observed once. What it binds is not known. The CDR3 has 12 residues. V lost 6 bases and J lost 5, with 7 bases in between. Germline V gene data show CDR1 as SNHLY and CDR2 as FYNNEI. The sample belongs to a study of T cells and Merkel cell carcinoma outcomes. Findings and caveats of the study: Merkel cell carcinoma outcomes were reportedly predicted by repertoire and T-cell density.

Clones were read by immunoSEQ multiplex PCR, and TCRdb kept only the in-frame ones, dropping some. Here the sample spans fewer than 25,000 clones, approximately 80% being singletons. This receptor was obtained from a human donor with Merkel cell carcinoma. This sequence joins TRBV2 and TRBJ1-4; D gene ambiguous. Material: tumor tissue from Merkel cell carcinoma. In DNA, the CDR3 is TGTGCCAGCAGACAGATAAATGAAAAACTGTTTTTT. It yields the protein CASRQINEKLFF.